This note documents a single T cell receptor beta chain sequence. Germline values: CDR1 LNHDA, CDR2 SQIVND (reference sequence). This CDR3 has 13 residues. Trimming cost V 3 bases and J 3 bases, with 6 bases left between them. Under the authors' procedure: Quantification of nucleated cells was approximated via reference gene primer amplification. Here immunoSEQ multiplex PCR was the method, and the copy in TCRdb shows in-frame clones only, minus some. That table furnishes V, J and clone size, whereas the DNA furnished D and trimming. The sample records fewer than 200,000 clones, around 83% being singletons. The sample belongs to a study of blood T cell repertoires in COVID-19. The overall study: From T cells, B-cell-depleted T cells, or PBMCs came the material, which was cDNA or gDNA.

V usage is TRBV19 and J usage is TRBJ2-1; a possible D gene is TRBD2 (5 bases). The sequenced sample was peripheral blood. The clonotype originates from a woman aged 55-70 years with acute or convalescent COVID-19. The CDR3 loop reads CASSMAGYNEQFF. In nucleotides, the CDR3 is TGTGCCAGTAGTATGGCGGGCTACAATGAGCAGTTCTTC.